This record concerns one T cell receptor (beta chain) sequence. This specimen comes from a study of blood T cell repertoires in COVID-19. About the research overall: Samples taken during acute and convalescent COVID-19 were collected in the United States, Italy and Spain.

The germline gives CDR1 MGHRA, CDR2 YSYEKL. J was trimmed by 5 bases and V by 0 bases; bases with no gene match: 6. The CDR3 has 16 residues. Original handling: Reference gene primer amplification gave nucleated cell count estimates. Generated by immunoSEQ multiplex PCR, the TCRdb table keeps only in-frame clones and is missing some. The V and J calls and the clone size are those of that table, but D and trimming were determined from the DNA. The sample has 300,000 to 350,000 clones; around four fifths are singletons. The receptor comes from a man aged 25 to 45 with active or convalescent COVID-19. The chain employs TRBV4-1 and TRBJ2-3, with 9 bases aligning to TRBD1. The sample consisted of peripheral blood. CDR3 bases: TGCGCCAGCAGCCAAGAAGACAGGGGGGGAATAGATACGCAGTATTTT. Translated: CASSQEDRGGIDTQYF.